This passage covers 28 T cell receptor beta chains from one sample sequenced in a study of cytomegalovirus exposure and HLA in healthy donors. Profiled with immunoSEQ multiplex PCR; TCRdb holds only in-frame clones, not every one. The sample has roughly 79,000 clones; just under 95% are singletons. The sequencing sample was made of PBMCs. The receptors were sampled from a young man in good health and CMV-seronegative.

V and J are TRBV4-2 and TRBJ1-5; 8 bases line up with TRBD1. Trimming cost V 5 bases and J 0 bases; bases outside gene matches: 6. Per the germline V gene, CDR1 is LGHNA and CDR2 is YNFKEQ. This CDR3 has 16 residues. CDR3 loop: CASSLAGTGSNQPQHF. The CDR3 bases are TGTGCCAGCAGCTTAGCTGGGACAGGTAGCAATCAGCCCCAGCATTTT.

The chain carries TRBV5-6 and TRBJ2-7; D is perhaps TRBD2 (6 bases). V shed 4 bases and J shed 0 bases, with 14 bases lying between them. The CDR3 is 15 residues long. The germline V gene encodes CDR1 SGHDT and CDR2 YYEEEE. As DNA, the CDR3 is TGTGCCAGCAGCCTCGCCTTGCGGGGCTCCTACGAGCAGTACTTC. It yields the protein CASSLALRGSYEQYF.

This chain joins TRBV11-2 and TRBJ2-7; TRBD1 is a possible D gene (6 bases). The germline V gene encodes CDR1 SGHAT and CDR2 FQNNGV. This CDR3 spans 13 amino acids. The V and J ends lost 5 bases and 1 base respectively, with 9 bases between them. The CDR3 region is CASSTGQSYEQYF. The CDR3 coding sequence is TGTGCCAGCAGCACAGGACAGTCCTACGAGCAGTACTTC.

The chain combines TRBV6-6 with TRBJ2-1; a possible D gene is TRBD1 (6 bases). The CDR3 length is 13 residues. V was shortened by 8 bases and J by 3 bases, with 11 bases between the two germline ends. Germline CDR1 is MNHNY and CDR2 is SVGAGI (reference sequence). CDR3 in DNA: TGTGCCAGCGTTCGGGACATCTACAATGAGCAGTTCTTC. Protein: CASVRDIYNEQFF.

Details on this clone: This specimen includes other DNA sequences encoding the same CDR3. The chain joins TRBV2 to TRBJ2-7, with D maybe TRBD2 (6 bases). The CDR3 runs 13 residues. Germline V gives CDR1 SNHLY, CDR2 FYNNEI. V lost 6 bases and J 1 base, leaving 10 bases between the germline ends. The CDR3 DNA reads TGTGCCAGCAGGAGCGGGTTATCCTACGAGCAGTACTTC. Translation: CASRSGLSYEQYF.

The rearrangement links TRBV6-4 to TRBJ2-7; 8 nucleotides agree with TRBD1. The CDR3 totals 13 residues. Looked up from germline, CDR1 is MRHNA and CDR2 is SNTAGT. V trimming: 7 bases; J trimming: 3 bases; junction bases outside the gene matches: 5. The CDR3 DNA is TGTGCCAGCAAAACCGGGACAGGCTACGAGCAGTACTTC. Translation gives CASKTGTGYEQYF.

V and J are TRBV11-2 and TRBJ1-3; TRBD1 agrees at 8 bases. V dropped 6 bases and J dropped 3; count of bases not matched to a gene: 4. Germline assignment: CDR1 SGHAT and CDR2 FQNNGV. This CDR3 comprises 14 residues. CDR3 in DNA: TGTGCCAGCAGGCGTACAGGGGGTGGAAACACCATATATTTT. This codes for CASRRTGGGNTIYF.

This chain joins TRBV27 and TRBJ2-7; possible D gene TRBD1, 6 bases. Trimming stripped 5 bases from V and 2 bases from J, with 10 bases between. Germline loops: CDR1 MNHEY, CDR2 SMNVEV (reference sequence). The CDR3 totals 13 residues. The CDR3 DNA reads TGTGCCAGCAGTATCGACAGGACCTACGAGCAGTACTTC. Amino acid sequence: CASSIDRTYEQYF.

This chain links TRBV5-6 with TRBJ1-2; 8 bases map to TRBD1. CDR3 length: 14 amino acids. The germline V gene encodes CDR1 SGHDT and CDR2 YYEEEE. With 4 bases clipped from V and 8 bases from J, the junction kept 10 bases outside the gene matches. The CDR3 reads CASSPDTDRGGYTF. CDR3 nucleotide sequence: TGTGCCAGCAGCCCGGATACCGACAGGGGAGGCTACACCTTC. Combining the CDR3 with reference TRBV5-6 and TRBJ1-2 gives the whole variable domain DAGVTQSPTHLIKTRGQQVTLRCSPKSGHDTVSWYQQALGQGPQFIFQYYEEEERQRGNFPDRFSGHQFPNYSSELNVNALLLGDSALYLCASSPDTDRGGYTFGSGTRLTVV.

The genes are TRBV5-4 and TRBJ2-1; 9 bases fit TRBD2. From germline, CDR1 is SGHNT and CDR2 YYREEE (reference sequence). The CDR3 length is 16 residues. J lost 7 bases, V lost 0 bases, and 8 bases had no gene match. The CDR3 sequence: CASSLVGTSSKNEQFF. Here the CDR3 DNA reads TGTGCCAGCAGCTTGGTCGGGACTAGCAGCAAAAATGAGCAGTTCTTC.

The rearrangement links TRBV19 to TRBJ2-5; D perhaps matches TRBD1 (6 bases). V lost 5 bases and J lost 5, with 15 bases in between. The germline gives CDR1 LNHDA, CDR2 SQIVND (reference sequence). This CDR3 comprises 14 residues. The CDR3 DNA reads TGTGCCAGTAGTCCCATGGGGGCCAGGGAGACCCAGTACTTC. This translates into CASSPMGARETQYF.

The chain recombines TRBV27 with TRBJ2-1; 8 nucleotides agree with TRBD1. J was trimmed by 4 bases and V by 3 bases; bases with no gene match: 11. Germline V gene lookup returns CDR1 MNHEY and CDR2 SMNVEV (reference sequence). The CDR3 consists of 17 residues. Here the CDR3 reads CASSFHPGQGWYNEQFF. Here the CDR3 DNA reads TGTGCCAGCAGTTTCCACCCCGGACAGGGCTGGTACAATGAGCAGTTCTTC.

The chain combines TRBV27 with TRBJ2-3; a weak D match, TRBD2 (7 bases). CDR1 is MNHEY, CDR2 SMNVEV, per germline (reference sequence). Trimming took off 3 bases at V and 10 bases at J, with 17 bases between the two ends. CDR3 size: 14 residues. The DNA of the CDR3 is TGTGCCAGCAGTTTGGCGGGGGCAGGGCTAGCGCAGTATTTT. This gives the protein CASSLAGAGLAQYF.

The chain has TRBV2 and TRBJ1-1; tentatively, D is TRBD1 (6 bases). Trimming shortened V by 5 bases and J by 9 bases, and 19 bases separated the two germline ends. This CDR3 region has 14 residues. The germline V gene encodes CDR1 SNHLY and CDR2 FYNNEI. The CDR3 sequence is CASSSTNPQGKAFF. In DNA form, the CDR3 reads TGTGCCAGCAGTAGCACCAACCCACAGGGTAAAGCTTTCTTT.

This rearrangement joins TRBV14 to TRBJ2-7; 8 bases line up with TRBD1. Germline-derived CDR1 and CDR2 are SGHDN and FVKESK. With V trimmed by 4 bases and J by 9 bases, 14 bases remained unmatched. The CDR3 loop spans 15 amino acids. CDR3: CASSPWTGFPLGQYF. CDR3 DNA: TGTGCCAGCAGCCCCTGGACAGGGTTTCCCTTAGGGCAGTACTTC. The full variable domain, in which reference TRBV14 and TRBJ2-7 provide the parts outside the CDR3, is EAGVTQFPSHSVIEKGQTVTLRCDPISGHDNLYWYRRVMGKEIKFLLHFVKESKQDESGMPNNRFLAERTGGTYSTLKVQPAELEDSGVYFCASSPWTGFPLGQYFGPGTRLTVT.

The CDR3 reads CASSLAGSDTEAFF. The CDR3 coding sequence is TGCGCCAGCAGCTTGGCGGGATCCGACACTGAAGCTTTCTTT. The chain recombines TRBV5-1 with TRBJ1-1; no clear D. Between the trimmed V and J ends, which lost 0 bases and 3 bases, there was a span of 9 bases. The CDR3 totals 14 residues. In germline, CDR1 is SGHRS, CDR2 YFSETQ.

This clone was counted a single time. The CDR3 nucleotides read TGTGCCAGCAGTTTAGGTCAGGGTACGATTCCGGAGACCCAGTACTTC. It translates to CASSLGQGTIPETQYF. The chain has TRBV27 and TRBJ2-5; the D gene is possibly TRBD1 (5 bases). CDR1 MNHEY and CDR2 SMNVEV come from the germline V gene (reference sequence). Trimming cost V 2 bases and J 5 bases, with 18 bases left between them. There are 16 residues in the CDR3.

The DNA for the CDR3 is TGTGCCACCAGCAGAGATTTTAGGGGTTACGGGGGGGCCCACAATGAGCAGTTCTTC. This sequence encodes CATSRDFRGYGGAHNEQFF. The chain links TRBV15 to TRBJ2-1, with TRBD2 identical over 8 bases. J was trimmed by 5 bases and V by 0 bases; bases with no gene match: 15. The CDR3 has 19 residues. The germline gives CDR1 LNHNV, CDR2 YYDKDF (reference sequence).

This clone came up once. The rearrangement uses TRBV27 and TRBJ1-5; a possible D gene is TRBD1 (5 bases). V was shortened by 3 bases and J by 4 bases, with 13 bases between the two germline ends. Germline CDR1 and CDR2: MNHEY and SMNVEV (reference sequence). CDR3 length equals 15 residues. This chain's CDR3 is CASSLIRGGNQPQHF. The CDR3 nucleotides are TGTGCCAGCAGTTTGATTCGGGGGGGAAATCAGCCCCAGCATTTT.

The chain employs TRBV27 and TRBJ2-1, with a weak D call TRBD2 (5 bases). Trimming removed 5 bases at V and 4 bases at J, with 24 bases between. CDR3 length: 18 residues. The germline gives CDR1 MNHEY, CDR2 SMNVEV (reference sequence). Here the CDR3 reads CASSPKSRLALFYNEQFF. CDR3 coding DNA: TGTGCCAGCAGTCCCAAGTCCCGTCTAGCTCTTTTTTACAATGAGCAGTTCTTC.

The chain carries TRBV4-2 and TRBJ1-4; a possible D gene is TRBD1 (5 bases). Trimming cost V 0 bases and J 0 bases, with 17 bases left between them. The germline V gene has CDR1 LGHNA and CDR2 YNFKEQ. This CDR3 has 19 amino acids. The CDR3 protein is CASSQDPPGGYSTNEKLFF. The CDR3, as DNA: TGTGCCAGCAGCCAAGATCCCCCGGGGGGGTATTCAACTAATGAAAAACTGTTTTTT.

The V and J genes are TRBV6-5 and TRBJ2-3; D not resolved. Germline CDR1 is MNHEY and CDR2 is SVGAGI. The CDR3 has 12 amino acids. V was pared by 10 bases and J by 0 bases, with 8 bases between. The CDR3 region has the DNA TGTGCCACCAAAACTAGCACAGATACGCAGTATTTT. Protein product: CATKTSTDTQYF.

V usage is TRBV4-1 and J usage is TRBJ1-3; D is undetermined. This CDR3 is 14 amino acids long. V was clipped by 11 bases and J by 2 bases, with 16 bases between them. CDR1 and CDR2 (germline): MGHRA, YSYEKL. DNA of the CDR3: TGCGCCGGCGGGGAGGCTTCGCCTGGAAACACCATATATTTT. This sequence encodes CAGGEASPGNTIYF.

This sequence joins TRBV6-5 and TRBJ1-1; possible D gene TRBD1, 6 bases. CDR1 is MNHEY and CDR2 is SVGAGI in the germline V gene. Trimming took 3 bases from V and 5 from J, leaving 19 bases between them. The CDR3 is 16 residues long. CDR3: CASSYYSGGRWTEAFF. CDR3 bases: TGTGCCAGCAGTTATTACAGCGGGGGGCGATGGACTGAAGCTTTCTTT.

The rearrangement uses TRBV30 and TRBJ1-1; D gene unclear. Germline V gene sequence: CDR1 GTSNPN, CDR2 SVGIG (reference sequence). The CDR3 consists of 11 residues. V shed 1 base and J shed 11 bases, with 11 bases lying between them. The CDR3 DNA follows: TGTGCCTGGAGTGGAGGTCCTCGGGCTTTCTTT. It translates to CAWSGGPRAFF.

This chain's CDR3 is CASSPGTALAKNIQYF. For the CDR3, the DNA is TGCGCCAGCAGCCCAGGGACAGCACTAGCCAAAAACATTCAGTACTTC. The chain is built from TRBV5-1 and TRBJ2-4, with TRBD1 matching 7 bases. Unmatched junction bases numbered 7, after V lost 4 bases and J lost 0 bases. The CDR3 runs 16 residues. Per the germline V gene, CDR1 is SGHRS and CDR2 is YFSETQ.

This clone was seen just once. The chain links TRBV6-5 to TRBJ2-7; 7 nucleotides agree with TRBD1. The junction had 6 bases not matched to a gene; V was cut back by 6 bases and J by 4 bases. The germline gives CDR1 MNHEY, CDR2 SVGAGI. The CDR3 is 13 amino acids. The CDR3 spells CASSPTGVYEQYF. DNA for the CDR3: TGTGCCAGCAGCCCAACAGGGGTTTACGAGCAGTACTTC.

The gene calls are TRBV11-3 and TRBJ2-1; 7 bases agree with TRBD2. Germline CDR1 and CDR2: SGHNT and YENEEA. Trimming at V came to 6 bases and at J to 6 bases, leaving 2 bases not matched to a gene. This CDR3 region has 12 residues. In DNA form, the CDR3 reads TGTGCCAGCAGTCCTAGCGGCAATGAGCAGTTCTTC. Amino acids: CASSPSGNEQFF.